The count of the clone carrying this TCR beta chain is one. The source of the sample is a study of blood T cell repertoires in COVID-19. V was cut by 6 bases and J by 6 bases, with 32 bases left in between. Germline lookup yields CDR1 LNHDA and CDR2 SQIVND (reference sequence). The CDR3 is 19 residues long. A Seattle source enrolled patients during active infection and followed them longitudinally. The method was immunoSEQ multiplex PCR; TCRdb's version includes in-frame clones alone and lacks a portion of them. In the table there are about 250,000 clones, roughly 83% of which are singletons. This receptor was obtained from a woman older than 75 with COVID-19, enrolled during active disease. The genes are TRBV19 and TRBJ1-1, with D possibly being TRBD1 (5 bases). The sample was peripheral blood. As DNA, the CDR3 is TGTGCCAGTAGCCAGGACACCCAGCAAGAGCGTCCCTCTTCGGCTGAAGCTTTCTTT. Translation gives CASSQDTQQERPSSAEAFF.